These T cell receptor beta chains were read from a single sample in a study of cytomegalovirus exposure and HLA in healthy donors. Measured with immunoSEQ multiplex PCR; TCRdb has only the in-frame clones, and not every one. The table shows 110,000 to 150,000 clones, with more than 65% occurring only once. Sequencing input: PBMCs. All receptors come from a woman aged 30 to 39 in good health and CMV-seronegative. Both conserved end residues are part of each CDR3. A D gene is named only where the DNA matches it firmly. The size of a clone is reported for some rows only, either as once, few or many, or as a class for expanded clones.

J gene | D gene | clone size | V gene | CDR3 protein | CDR3 DNA
TRBJ1-2 | TRBD1 | NA | TRBV27 | CAIPGQGAYGYTF | TGTGCCATCCCGGGACAGGGGGCCTATGGCTACACCTTC
TRBJ2-3 | TRBD2 | NA | TRBV5-6 | CASTPGLAISTDTQYF | TGTGCCAGCACCCCGGGACTAGCGATTAGCACAGATACGCAGTATTTT
TRBJ1-2 | TRBD1 | once | TRBV28 | CASSGRRDRLGTF | TGTGCCAGCAGTGGACGCCGGGACAGGCTCGGAACCTTC
TRBJ2-1 | NA | NA | TRBV4-2 | CASSHRGLNNEQFF | TGTGCCAGCAGCCACAGGGGACTAAACAATGAGCAGTTCTTC
TRBJ1-2 | TRBD1 | NA | TRBV25-1 | CASSELRQGGHGYTF | TGTGCCAGCAGTGAATTGAGACAGGGTGGTCATGGCTACACCTTC
TRBJ2-5 | NA | few | TRBV11-2 | CASSLGAETQYF | TGTGCCAGCAGCTTAGGAGCAGAGACCCAGTACTTC
TRBJ2-7 | NA | NA | TRBV21-1 | CASSKVGGLAGSYEQYF | TGTGCCAGCAGCAAAGTGGGGGGACTAGCGGGTTCCTACGAGCAGTACTTC
TRBJ2-7 | TRBD2 | NA | TRBV5-1 | CASSLALAGAYEQYF | TGCGCCAGCAGCTTGGCTCTAGCGGGAGCCTACGAGCAGTACTTC
TRBJ1-4 | TRBD1 | NA | TRBV7-2 | CASSLDYGTGGANEKLFF | TGTGCCAGCAGCTTAGACTACGGGACAGGGGGAGCTAATGAAAAACTGTTTTTT
TRBJ2-7 | TRBD1 | NA | TRBV25-1 | CASSDLQGTYEQYF | TGTGCCAGCAGCGACTTACAGGGGACCTACGAGCAGTACTTC
TRBJ1-6 | NA | once | TRBV28 | CASRQVNSPLHF | TGTGCCAGCAGACAGGTGAATTCACCCCTCCACTTT